The following is a T cell receptor beta chain sequence with its context. Its antigen is still unknown. The authors extracted RNA and reverse transcribed it into cDNA as the sequencing template. Assay: immunoSEQ multiplex PCR; the TCRdb copy retains only in-frame clones and omits some. The sample holds about 120,000 clones; roughly 50% are singletons and the top ten take approximately 3.1%. This specimen comes from a study of CD8+ T cells in alopecia areata. Whole-study context: Treated patients received oral tofacitinib, 5 to 10 mg twice daily. Severity in treated patients was scored by percentage of scalp area affected. Overall study findings and caveats: Clonality in lesional scalp, especially alopecia totalis/universalis, exceeded that of normal scalp.

Losses at the gene ends were 5 bases for V and 3 bases for J; bases not matched to a gene: 5. In germline, CDR1 is GTSNPN, CDR2 SVGIG (reference sequence). The CDR3 contains 15 residues. The treatment was: oral pan-JAK inhibitor, 5-10 mg twice daily. The rearrangement links TRBV30 to TRBJ2-3, with 13 bases fitting TRBD2. This clonotype was sampled from a human donor with alopecia areata. The sequenced sample was CD4+ T cells sorted from blood, obtained at week 24, from a patient treated with tofacitinib. The CDR3 spells CAWGEGLAGTDTQYF. In DNA form, the CDR3 reads TGTGCCTGGGGAGAGGGACTAGCGGGAACAGATACGCAGTATTTT.